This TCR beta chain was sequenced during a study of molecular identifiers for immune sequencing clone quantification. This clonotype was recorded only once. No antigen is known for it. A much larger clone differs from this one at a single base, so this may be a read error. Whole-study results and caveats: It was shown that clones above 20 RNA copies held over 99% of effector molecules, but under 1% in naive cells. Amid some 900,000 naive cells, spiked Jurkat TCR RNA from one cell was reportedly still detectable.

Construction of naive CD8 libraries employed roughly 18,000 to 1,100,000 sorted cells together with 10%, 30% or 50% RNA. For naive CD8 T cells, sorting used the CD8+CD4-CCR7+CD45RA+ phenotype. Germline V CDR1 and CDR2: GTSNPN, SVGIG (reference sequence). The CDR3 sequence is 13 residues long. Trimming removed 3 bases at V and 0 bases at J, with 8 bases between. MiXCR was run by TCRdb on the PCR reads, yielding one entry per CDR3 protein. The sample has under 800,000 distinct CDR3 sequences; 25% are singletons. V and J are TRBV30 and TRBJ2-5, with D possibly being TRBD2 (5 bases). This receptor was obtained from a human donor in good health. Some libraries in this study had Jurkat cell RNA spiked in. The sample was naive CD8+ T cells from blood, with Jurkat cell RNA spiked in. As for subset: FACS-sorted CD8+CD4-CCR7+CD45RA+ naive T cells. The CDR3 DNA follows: TGTGCCTGGAGCCAGGAGGACCAAGAGACCCAGTACTTC. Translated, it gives CAWSQEDQETQYF.